This T cell receptor beta chain appears in the sequencing data of a study of CD8+CD57+ T cells in acquired aplastic anemia. At the level of the study: Each DNA sample taken from sorted CD4+ and CD8+ cells came to about 3.4 ug on average.

In regard to this clonotype: Antigen specificity is unknown.

TCR beta VDJ and CDR3 were profiled, and genomic DNA was the template. TCRdb reanalysed the reads using MiXCR and keeps one entry per CDR3 protein. The sample has about 180,000 distinct CDR3 sequences, about 45% seen once. General study points: The number of CD8+ CDR3 sequences shared by patients and controls was fewer than 35.

Sequenced patients had shown CD8+CD57+ cell expansion by flow cytometry. Each of the patients presented with severe acquired aplastic anemia. The blood sampling took place in patients who had so far received no therapy. The V gene's germline CDR1 is LNHDA and CDR2 SQIVND (reference sequence). Germline trimming cut 7 bases from V and 4 bases from J; bases unmatched to any gene: 3. This CDR3 has 13 residues. The clonotype comes from a human donor with aplastic anemia. Sequenced material: sorted CD4+, CD8+, or CD8+CD57+ T cells (not recorded which) from PBMCs. This rearrangement joins TRBV19 to TRBJ2-1; 8 bases match TRBD1. The CDR3 bases are TGTGCCAGTATCGACAGGGGTTACAATGAGCAGTTCTTC. Protein product: CASIDRGYNEQFF. The full variable domain, completed using reference TRBV19 and TRBJ2-1, is DGGITQSPKYLFRKEGQNVTLSCEQNLNHDAMYWYRQDPGQGLRLIYYSQIVNDFQKGDIAEGYSVSREKKESFPLTVTSAQKNPTAFYLCASIDRGYNEQFFGPGTRLTVL.